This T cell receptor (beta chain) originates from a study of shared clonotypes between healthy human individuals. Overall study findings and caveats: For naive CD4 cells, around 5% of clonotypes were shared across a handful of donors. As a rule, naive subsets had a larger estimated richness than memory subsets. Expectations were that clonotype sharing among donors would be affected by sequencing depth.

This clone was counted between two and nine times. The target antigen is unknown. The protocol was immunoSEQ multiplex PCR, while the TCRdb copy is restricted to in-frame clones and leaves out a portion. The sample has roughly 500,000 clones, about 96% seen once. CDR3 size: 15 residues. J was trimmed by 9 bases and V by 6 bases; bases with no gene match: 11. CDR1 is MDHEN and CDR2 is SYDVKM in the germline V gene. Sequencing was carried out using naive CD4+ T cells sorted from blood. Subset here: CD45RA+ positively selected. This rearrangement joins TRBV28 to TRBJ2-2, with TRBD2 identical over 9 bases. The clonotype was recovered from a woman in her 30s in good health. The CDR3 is CASRWGGTSSRELFF. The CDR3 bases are TGTGCCAGCAGGTGGGGAGGGACTAGCTCGCGGGAGCTGTTTTTT.